Each of the 21 T cell receptor beta chains below was sequenced from the same sample in a study of blood T cell repertoires in COVID-19. Using immunoSEQ multiplex PCR, the repertoire was profiled, and TCRdb retains in-frame clones only, with some absent. Of 150,000 or so clones in the sample, 70% to 80% are singletons; the top ten hold about 5%. The specimen sequenced was peripheral blood. All receptors derive from a woman in her seventies with COVID-19, enrolled during active disease.

The chain carries TRBV5-4 and TRBJ1-4, with 9 bases that match TRBD1. Trimming removed 3 bases from V and 7 bases from J; junction bases left unmatched: 4. The length of the CDR3 is 14 residues. Germline values: CDR1 SGHNT, CDR2 YYREEE (reference sequence). CDR3 sequence: CASSSGQGSEKLFF. The DNA of the CDR3 is TGTGCCAGCAGCTCGGGACAGGGAAGTGAAAAACTGTTTTTT.

The chain has TRBV11-2 and TRBJ2-1; 8 bases match TRBD2. The CDR3 has 17 amino acids. V gave up 1 base and J gave up 6 bases; unmatched junction bases: 11. CDR1 is SGHAT and CDR2 is FQNNGV in the germline V gene. The CDR3 sequence is CASSLAVRSGAPNEQFF. CDR3 coding DNA: TGTGCCAGCAGCTTAGCGGTTCGTAGCGGGGCCCCCAATGAGCAGTTCTTC.

The chain has TRBV28 and TRBJ1-2, with TRBD1 matching 7 bases. Germline loops: CDR1 MDHEN, CDR2 SYDVKM. The J segment lost 2 bases and the V segment lost 8 bases, leaving 5 bases of the junction unmatched. CDR3 length: 13 residues. CDR3 coding DNA: TGTGCCAGCCTAAAGGGGGCAAACTATGGCTACACCTTC. Amino acid sequence: CASLKGANYGYTF.

This clone was recorded once. The chain combines TRBV30 with TRBJ2-3, with no clear D. This CDR3 is 14 amino acids long. V was trimmed by 1 base and J by 0 bases, leaving 8 bases between them. Germline-derived CDR1 and CDR2 are GTSNPN and SVGIG (reference sequence). DNA of the CDR3: TGTGCCTGGAGTGCGGCGGCCAGCACAGATACGCAGTATTTT. Its translation: CAWSAAASTDTQYF.

The V gene is TRBV2, the J gene TRBJ2-3; 7 bases are a match to TRBD2. The J segment lost 1 base and the V segment lost 6 bases, leaving 4 bases of the junction unmatched. The length of the CDR3 is 14 residues. Per the germline V gene, CDR1 is SNHLY and CDR2 is FYNNEI. The CDR3 sequence is CASSQAGGTDTQYF. CDR3 DNA: TGTGCCAGCAGCCAGGCGGGGGGCACAGATACGCAGTATTTT.

The chain has TRBV18 and TRBJ2-3; D is unresolved. V shed 1 base and J shed 3 bases, with 17 bases lying between them. The germline CDR1 and CDR2 sequences are KGHSH and LQKENI. This CDR3 contains 17 residues. The DNA of the CDR3 is TGTGCCAGCTCACCACTCGGTCCGGGTTCTGGGACAGATACGCAGTATTTT. This codes for CASSPLGPGSGTDTQYF.

This clone was seen just once. The gene calls are TRBV9 and TRBJ1-1, with D perhaps matching TRBD1 (6 bases). CDR1 and CDR2 from the germline V gene are SGDLS and YYNGEE. The CDR3 loop spans 14 amino acids. The V and J ends lost 0 bases and 6 bases respectively, with 12 bases between them. The CDR3 loop reads CASSVAGVVAEAFF. CDR3 nucleotide sequence: TGTGCCAGCAGCGTAGCAGGGGTTGTTGCTGAAGCTTTCTTT.

V usage is TRBV28 and J usage is TRBJ2-2; 10 bases line up with TRBD1. The CDR3 length is 15 residues. V was clipped by 8 bases and J by 4 bases; unmatched bases: 7. Per germline, CDR1 MDHEN and CDR2 SYDVKM. The CDR3 nucleotides read TGTGCCAGCCAACTGAGGGACAGGGGCACCGGGGAGCTGTTTTTT. This sequence encodes CASQLRDRGTGELFF.

The V and J genes are TRBV28 and TRBJ1-2, with D maybe TRBD1 (5 bases). The CDR3 extends over 14 amino acids. The V gene's germline CDR1 is MDHEN and CDR2 SYDVKM. V was trimmed by 3 bases and J by 5 bases, leaving 13 bases between them. CDR3 amino acids: CASSLGGSRYGYTF. In DNA form, the CDR3 reads TGTGCCAGCAGTTTGGGGGGGAGTAGGTATGGCTACACCTTC.

The chain joins TRBV7-9 to TRBJ1-2; D is unresolved. CDR1 and CDR2 (germline): SEHNR, FQNEAQ (reference sequence). CDR3 size: 13 residues. The V end was cut by 3 bases, the J end by 0 bases, with 5 bases between. The CDR3 region is CASSFSANYGYTF. Written as DNA, the CDR3 is TGTGCCAGCAGCTTTTCAGCTAACTATGGCTACACCTTC.

This sequence joins TRBV19 and TRBJ2-7, with TRBD2 identical over 9 bases. CDR1 and CDR2 from the germline V gene are LNHDA and SQIVND (reference sequence). The CDR3 consists of 15 residues. The junction had 12 bases not matched to a gene; V was cut back by 6 bases and J by 6 bases. CDR3 sequence reads: CASREAGGSQGEQYF. CDR3 in DNA: TGTGCCAGTAGAGAGGCGGGGGGGAGCCAAGGCGAGCAGTACTTC.

This sequence joins TRBV25-1 and TRBJ1-2; D not certain. V was trimmed by 3 bases and J by 4 bases, leaving 12 bases between them. Germline CDR1 and CDR2: MGHDK and SYGVNS. The CDR3 spans 14 residues. The CDR3 spells CASSDMTGTYGYTF. For the CDR3, the DNA is TGTGCCAGCAGTGACATGACGGGAACCTATGGCTACACCTTC.

The J gene is TRBJ1-5, the V gene TRBV7-9; D may be TRBD1 (5 bases). Looked up from germline, CDR1 is SEHNR and CDR2 is FQNEAQ (reference sequence). This CDR3 spans 17 amino acids. V lost 1 base to trimming and J lost 0 bases, with 13 bases between them. Here the CDR3 reads CASSLVGRDFSNQPQHF. CDR3 DNA: TGTGCCAGCAGCTTAGTTGGACGGGACTTTAGCAATCAGCCCCAGCATTTT.

This rearrangement joins TRBV3-1 (or the pseudogene TRBV3-2) to TRBJ1-3; D gene uncertain. The germline V gene encodes CDR1 LGHDT and CDR2 YNNKEL (reference sequence). The V and J ends lost 1 base and 0 bases respectively, with 4 bases between them. The CDR3 loop spans 14 amino acids. The CDR3 DNA reads as TGTGCCAGCAGCCAAGTAGACTCTGGAAACACCATATATTTT. Translation: CASSQVDSGNTIYF.

The chain joins TRBV25-1 to TRBJ2-3; 8 bases fit TRBD1. The V gene end was trimmed by 2 bases and the J gene end by 0 bases; junction bases not matched to a gene: 7. The CDR3 length is 17 residues. Germline V gene sequence: CDR1 MGHDK, CDR2 SYGVNS. CDR3 in amino acids: CASSETDRASSTDTQYF. The CDR3 DNA reads TGTGCCAGCAGTGAAACGGACAGGGCTTCTAGCACAGATACGCAGTATTTT.

V gene TRBV30 combines with J gene TRBJ2-2; D possibly corresponds to TRBD1 (5 bases). Per the germline V gene, CDR1 is GTSNPN and CDR2 is SVGIG (reference sequence). Trimming pared 1 base from V and 3 bases from J, leaving 6 bases between. The CDR3 contains 13 residues. The CDR3 DNA reads TGTGCCTGGAGTGCGACAGACACCGGGGAGCTGTTTTTT. It translates to CAWSATDTGELFF.

The chain recombines TRBV7-2 with TRBJ2-1; D is perhaps TRBD2 (7 bases). Trimming took 1 base from V and 6 from J, leaving 16 bases between them. Germline CDR1 and CDR2: SGHTA and FQGNSA. The CDR3 sequence is 16 residues long. The CDR3 here is CASSLEFAGASNEQFF. CDR3 DNA sequence: TGTGCCAGCAGCTTAGAATTTGCGGGGGCTAGCAATGAGCAGTTCTTC.

The genes are TRBV11-2 and TRBJ2-2, with D tentatively TRBD1 (5 bases). V was trimmed by 3 bases and J by 0 bases, leaving 11 bases between them. The V gene's germline CDR1 is SGHAT and CDR2 FQNNGV. This CDR3 comprises 16 residues. This CDR3 is CASSFREGANTGELFF. The CDR3 DNA reads as TGTGCCAGCAGCTTTCGAGAAGGGGCGAACACCGGGGAGCTGTTTTTT.

The chain is built from TRBV3-1 (or the pseudogene TRBV3-2) and TRBJ1-4, with D hard to call. V gave up 0 bases and J gave up 8 bases, with 13 bases separating them. Germline assignment: CDR1 LGHDT and CDR2 YNNKEL (reference sequence). This CDR3 has 15 amino acids. CDR3 sequence reads: CASSQEPRRGEKLFF. The CDR3 DNA follows: TGTGCCAGCAGCCAAGAACCGAGACGAGGGGAAAAACTGTTTTTT.

This chain links TRBV6-5 with TRBJ1-5; 7 bases map to TRBD1. This CDR3 is built from 13 residues. Germline loops: CDR1 MNHEY, CDR2 SVGAGI. V lost 8 bases and J lost 5; bases outside the gene matches: 6. CDR3 residues: CASVRDRDQPQHF. CDR3 DNA sequence: TGTGCCAGCGTAAGGGACAGAGATCAGCCCCAGCATTTT.

J is TRBJ2-7 and V is TRBV10-3; D may be TRBD2 (7 bases). The CDR3 consists of 13 residues. With 4 bases removed from V and 5 bases from J, the gap between germline ends came to 12 bases. Germline-derived CDR1 and CDR2 are ENHRY and SYGVKD. The CDR3 loop is CAISGRGGHEQYF. Written as DNA, the CDR3 is TGTGCCATCAGTGGGAGGGGGGGACACGAGCAGTACTTC.